This T cell receptor (beta chain) was captured in a study of CD8 T cells in ankylosing spondylitis. Overall study findings and caveats: Enrichment of disease-linked clones was reportedly significant in matched ankylosing spondylitis synovial fluid. Disease-linked clones proved CD8+ and comparatively uncommon in peripheral blood.

CDR3 length: 15 residues. From germline, CDR1 is SGHRS and CDR2 YFSETQ. The V segment lost 3 bases and the J segment 6 bases; nucleotides outside the gene matches: 8. This clonotype was seen only a few times. The antigen is unknown. Making the TCR beta libraries involved quantitative 5'-RACE with molecular barcodes. TCRdb independently ran MiXCR on the 5' RACE reads; one entry per CDR3 protein. In the table there are approximately 240,000 distinct CDR3 sequences, under 12% of which are singletons. The sequence was collected from a male donor with ankylosing spondylitis or in good health (not recorded which). The material sequenced was blood, either unsorted or a sorted T cell fraction (not recorded which). The rearrangement links TRBV5-1 to TRBJ2-3; 9 bases match TRBD1. In nucleotides, the CDR3 is TGCGCCAGCAGCTATCGGACAGGGGAAGGGGATACGCAGTATTTT. Protein sequence: CASSYRTGEGDTQYF.